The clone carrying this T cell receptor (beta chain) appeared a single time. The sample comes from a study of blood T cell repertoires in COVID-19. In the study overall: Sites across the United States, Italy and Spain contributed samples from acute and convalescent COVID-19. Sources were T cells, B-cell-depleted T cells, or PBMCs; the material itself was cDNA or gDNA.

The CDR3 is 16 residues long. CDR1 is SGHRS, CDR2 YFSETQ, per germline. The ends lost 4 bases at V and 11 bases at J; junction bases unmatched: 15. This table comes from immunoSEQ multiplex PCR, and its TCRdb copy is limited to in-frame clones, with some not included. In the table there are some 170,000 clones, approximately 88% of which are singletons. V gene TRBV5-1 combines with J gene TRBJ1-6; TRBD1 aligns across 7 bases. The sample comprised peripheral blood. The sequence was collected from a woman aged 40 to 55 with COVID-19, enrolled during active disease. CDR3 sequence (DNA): TGCGCCAGCAGCCTGTCGACAGGGTCAAAAGGTGCACCCCTCCACTTT. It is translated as CASSLSTGSKGAPLHF. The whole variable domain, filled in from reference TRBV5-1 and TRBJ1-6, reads KAGVTQTPRYLIKTRGQQVTLSCSPISGHRSVSWYQQTPGQGLQFLFEYFSETQRNKGNFPGRFSGRQFSNSRSEMNVSTLELGDSALYLCASSLSTGSKGAPLHFGNGTRLTVT.